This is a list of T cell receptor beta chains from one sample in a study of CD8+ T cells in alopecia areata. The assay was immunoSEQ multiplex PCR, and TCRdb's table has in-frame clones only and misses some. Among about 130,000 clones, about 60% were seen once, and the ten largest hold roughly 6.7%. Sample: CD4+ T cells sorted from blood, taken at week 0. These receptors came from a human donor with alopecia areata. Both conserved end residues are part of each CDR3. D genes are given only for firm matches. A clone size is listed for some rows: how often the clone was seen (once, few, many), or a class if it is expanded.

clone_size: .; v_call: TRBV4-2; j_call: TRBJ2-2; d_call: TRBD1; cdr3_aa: CASSQADRAGELFF; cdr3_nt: TGTGCCAGCAGCCAAGCGGACAGGGCCGGGGAGCTGTTTTTT
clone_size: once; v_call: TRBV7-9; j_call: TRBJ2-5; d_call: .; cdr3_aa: CASSLTETQYF; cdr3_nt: TGTGCCAGCAGCTTAACGGAGACCCAGTACTTC
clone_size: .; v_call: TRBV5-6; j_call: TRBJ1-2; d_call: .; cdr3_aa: CASSRDTFGGYTF; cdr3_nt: TGTGCCAGCAGCCGGGACACCTTTGGTGGCTACACCTTC
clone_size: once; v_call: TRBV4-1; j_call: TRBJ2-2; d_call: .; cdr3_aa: CASSQGASVTGELFF; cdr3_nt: TGCGCCAGCAGCCAAGGAGCGAGCGTCACCGGGGAGCTGTTTTTT
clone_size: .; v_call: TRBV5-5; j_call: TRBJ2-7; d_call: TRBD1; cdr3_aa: CASSSGTAFYEQYF; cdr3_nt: TGTGCCAGCAGCTCCGGGACAGCTTTCTACGAGCAGTACTTC
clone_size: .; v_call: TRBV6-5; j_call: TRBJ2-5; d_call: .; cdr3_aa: CASSYSGETQYF; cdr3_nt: TGTGCCAGCAGTTACTCTGGGGAGACCCAGTACTTC
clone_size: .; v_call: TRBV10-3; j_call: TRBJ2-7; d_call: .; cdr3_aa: CAISMTQESYEQYF; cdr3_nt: TGTGCCATCAGCATGACACAAGAGTCCTACGAGCAGTACTTC
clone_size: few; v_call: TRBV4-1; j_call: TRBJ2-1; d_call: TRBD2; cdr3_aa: CASSQLAGSLGFGQFF; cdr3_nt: TGCGCCAGCAGCCAACTAGCGGGGAGCCTAGGATTTGGGCAGTTCTTC
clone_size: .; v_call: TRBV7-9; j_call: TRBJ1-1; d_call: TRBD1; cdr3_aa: CASSSRQGGAFF; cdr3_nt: TGTGCCAGCAGCTCCAGACAGGGCGGAGCTTTCTTT
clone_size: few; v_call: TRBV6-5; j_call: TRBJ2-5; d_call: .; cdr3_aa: CASSYFRGRETQYF; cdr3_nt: TGTGCCAGCAGTTACTTCAGGGGGAGGGAGACCCAGTACTTC
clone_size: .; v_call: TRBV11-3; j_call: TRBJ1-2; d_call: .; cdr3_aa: CASSLSPLTYGYTF; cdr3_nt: TGTGCCAGCAGCTTAAGCCCCCTCACATATGGCTACACCTTC
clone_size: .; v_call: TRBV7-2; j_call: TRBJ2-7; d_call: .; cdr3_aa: CASSLGGGYEQYF; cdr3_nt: TGTGCCAGCAGCTTAGGGGGCGGGTACGAGCAGTACTTC
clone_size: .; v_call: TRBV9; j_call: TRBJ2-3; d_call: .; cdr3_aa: CASSVDTWNTDTQYF; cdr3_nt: TGTGCCAGCAGCGTAGACACTTGGAACACAGATACGCAGTATTTT
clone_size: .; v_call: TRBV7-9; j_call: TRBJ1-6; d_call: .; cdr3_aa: CASSRSGDNSPLHF; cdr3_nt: TGTGCCAGCAGCCGATCCGGGGACAATTCACCCCTCCACTTT
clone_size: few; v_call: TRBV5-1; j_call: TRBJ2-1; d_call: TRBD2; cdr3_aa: CASSLLAGTYNEQFF; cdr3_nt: TGCGCCAGCAGCTTACTAGCGGGGACCTACAATGAGCAGTTCTTC
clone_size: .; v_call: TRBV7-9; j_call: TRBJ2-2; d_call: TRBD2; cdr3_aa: CASSLASLAGGHTGELFF; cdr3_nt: TGTGCCAGCAGCTTAGCGTCGCTAGCGGGGGGACACACCGGGGAGCTGTTTTTT
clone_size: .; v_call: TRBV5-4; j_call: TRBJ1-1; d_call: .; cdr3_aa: CASSLNRGPEAFF; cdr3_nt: TGTGCCAGCAGCTTGAATCGGGGCCCTGAAGCTTTCTTT
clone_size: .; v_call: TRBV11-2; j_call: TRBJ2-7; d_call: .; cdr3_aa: CASSPPTYEQYF; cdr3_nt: TGTGCCAGCAGCCCGCCGACCTACGAGCAGTACTTC
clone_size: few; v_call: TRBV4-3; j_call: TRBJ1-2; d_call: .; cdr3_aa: CASSQVAGAGYGYTF; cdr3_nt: TGCGCCAGCAGCCAAGTAGCGGGGGCTGGCTATGGCTACACCTTC
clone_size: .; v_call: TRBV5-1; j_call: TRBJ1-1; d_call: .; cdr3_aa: CASSFNVQQNTEAFF; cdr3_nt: TGCGCCAGCAGCTTTAACGTACAGCAAAACACTGAAGCTTTCTTT
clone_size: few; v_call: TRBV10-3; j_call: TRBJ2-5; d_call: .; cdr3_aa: CATLPQGGGQETQYF; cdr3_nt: TGTGCCACCCTCCCCCAGGGGGGCGGCCAAGAGACCCAGTACTTC
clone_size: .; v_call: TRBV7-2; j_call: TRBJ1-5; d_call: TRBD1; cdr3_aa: CASSLMGQGQPQHF; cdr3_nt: TGTGCCAGCAGCCTAATGGGACAGGGTCAGCCCCAGCATTTT
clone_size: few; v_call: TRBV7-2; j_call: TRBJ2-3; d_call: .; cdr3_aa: CASSLAGFLTDTQYF; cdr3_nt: TGTGCCAGCAGCTTAGCGGGGTTCCTCACAGATACGCAGTATTTT
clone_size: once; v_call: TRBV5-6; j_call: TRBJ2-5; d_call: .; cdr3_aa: CASSLPRASQETQYF; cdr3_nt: TGTGCCAGCAGCTTGCCCAGGGCTTCTCAAGAGACCCAGTACTTC
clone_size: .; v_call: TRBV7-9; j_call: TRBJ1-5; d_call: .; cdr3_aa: CASSQGVSSQPQHF; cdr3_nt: TGTGCCAGCAGCCAGGGCGTAAGTAGTCAGCCCCAGCATTTT
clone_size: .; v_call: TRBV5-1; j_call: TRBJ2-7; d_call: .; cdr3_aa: CASSSDRAGYEQYF; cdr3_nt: TGCGCCAGCAGCAGCGACAGAGCGGGTTACGAGCAGTACTTC
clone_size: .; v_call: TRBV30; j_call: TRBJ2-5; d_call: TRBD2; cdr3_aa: CAWSVRTGGRETQYF; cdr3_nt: TGTGCCTGGAGTGTACGAACGGGGGGGCGAGAGACCCAGTACTTC
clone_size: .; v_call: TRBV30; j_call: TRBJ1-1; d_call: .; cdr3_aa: CAWGRVNTEAFF; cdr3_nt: TGTGCCTGGGGCAGGGTGAACACTGAAGCTTTCTTT
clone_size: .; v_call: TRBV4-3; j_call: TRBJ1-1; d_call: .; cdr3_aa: CASSQDDRSHREAFF; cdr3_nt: TGCGCCAGCAGCCAAGATGATCGGAGCCACCGTGAAGCTTTCTTT
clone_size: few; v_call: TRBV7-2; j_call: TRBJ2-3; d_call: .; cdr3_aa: CASSDVRGFDGTDTQYF; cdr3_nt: TGTGCCAGCAGCGATGTTAGGGGCTTTGACGGCACAGATACGCAGTATTTT
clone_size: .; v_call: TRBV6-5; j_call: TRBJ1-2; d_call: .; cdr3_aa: CASSYSRGAGYGYTF; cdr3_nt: TGTGCCAGCAGTTACTCGAGGGGGGCCGGCTATGGCTACACCTTC
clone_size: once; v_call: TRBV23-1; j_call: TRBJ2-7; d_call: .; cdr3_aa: CASEPPPTGKYEQYF; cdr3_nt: TGCGCCAGCGAACCTCCCCCGACAGGAAAATACGAGCAGTACTTC
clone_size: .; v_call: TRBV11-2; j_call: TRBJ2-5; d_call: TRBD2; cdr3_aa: CASSLLAGGSGETQYF; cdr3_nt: TGTGCCAGCAGCTTACTAGCGGGGGGCTCGGGAGAGACCCAGTACTTC
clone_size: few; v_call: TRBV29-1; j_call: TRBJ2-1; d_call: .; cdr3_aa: CSVEQGGEEQFF; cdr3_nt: TGCAGCGTTGAACAAGGGGGGGAGGAGCAGTTCTTC
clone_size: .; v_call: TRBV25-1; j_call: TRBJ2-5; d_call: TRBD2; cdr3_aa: CASSAAGGSRETQYF; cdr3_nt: TGTGCCAGCAGTGCGGCGGGGGGCTCCCGAGAGACCCAGTACTTC
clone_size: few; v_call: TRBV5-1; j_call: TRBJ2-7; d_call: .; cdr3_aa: CASSREGTYYEQYF; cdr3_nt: TGCGCCAGCAGCCGGGAAGGGACCTACTACGAGCAGTACTTC
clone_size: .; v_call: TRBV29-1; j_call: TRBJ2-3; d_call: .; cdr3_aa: CSVDRRQVYSTDTQYF; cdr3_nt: TGCAGCGTTGATCGGCGGCAGGTCTATAGCACAGATACGCAGTATTTT